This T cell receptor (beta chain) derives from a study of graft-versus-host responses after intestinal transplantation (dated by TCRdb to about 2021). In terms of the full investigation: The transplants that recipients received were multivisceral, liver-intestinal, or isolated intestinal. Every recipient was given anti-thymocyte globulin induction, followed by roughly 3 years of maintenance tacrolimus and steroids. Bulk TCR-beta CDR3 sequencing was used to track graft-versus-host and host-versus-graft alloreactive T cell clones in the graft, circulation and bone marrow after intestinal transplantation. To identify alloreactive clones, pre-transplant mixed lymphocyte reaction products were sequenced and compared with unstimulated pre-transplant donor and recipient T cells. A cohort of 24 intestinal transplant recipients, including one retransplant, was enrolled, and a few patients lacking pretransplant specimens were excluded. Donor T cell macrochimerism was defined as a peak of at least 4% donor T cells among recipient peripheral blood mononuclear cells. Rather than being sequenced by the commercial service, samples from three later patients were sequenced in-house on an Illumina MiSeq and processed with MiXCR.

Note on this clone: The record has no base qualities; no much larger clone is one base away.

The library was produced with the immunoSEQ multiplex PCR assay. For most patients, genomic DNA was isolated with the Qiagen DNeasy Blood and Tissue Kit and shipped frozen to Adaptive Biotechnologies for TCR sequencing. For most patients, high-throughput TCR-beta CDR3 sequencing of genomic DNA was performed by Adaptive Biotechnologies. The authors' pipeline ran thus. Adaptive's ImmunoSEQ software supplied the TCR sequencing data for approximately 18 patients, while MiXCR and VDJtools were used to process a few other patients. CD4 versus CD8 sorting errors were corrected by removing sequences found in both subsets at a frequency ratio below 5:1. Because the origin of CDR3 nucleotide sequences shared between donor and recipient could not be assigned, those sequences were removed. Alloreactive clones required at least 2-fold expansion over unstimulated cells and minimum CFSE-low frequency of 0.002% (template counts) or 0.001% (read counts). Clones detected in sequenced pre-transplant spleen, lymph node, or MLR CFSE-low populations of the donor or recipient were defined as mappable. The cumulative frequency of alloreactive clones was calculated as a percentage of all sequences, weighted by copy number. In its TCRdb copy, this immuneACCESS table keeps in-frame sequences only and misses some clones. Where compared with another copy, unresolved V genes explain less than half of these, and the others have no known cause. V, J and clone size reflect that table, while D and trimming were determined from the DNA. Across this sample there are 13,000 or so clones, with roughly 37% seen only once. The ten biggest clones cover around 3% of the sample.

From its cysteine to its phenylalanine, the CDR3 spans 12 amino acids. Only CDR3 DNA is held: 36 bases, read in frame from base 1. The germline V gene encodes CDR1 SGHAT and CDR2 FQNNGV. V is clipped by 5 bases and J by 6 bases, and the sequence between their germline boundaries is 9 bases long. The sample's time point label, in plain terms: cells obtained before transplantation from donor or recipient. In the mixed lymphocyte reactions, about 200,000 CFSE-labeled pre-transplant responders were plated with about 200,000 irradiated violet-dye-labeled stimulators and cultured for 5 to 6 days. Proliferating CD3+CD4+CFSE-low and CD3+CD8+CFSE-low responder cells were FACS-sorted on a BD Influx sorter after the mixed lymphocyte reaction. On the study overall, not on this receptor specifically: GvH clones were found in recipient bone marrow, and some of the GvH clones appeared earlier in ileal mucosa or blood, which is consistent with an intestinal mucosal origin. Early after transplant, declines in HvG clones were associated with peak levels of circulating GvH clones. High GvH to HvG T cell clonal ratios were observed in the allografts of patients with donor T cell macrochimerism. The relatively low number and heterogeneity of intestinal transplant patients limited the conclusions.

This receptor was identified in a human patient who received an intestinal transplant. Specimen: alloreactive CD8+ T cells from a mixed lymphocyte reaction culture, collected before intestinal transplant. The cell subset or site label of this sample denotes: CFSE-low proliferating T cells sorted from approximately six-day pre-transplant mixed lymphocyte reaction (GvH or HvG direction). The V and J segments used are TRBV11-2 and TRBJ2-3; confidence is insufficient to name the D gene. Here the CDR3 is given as CASSIRGDTQYF. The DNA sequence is TGTGCCAGCAGCATACGAGGCGATACGCAGTATTTT.